Each of the 4 T cell receptor beta chains below was sequenced from the same sample in a study of Graves' ophthalmopathy and Graves' hyperthyroidism. The authors amplified TCR beta CDR3 regions from RNA transcripts. Amplification began with first-round RT-PCR using HTBI primers, then second-round multiplex PCR was performed. MiXCR, run by TCRdb on the multiplex PCR reads, gives a single entry per CDR3 protein. The sample lists 230,000 or so distinct CDR3 sequences; 45% to 55% were seen once. Sequenced material: peripheral blood. Every receptor here comes from an adult man with Graves' ophthalmopathy.

The chain has TRBV5-1 and TRBJ2-7; D is possibly TRBD2 (5 bases). V lost 3 bases, J lost 1 base, and 11 bases lay in between. The CDR3 sequence is 14 residues long. The germline V gene has CDR1 SGHRS and CDR2 YFSETQ. CDR3 region: CASSYGVASYEQYF. As DNA, the CDR3 is TGCGCCAGCAGCTATGGGGTAGCGTCCTACGAGCAGTACTTC.

This clonotype appeared many times. The J gene is TRBJ1-2, the V gene TRBV7-9; no clear D. Germline-derived CDR1 and CDR2 are SEHNR and FQNEAQ (reference sequence). This CDR3 is built from 14 residues. Trimming took off 3 bases at V and 8 bases at J, with 16 bases between the two ends. CDR3 amino acids: CASSFEQNAAGYTF. Here the CDR3 DNA reads TGTGCCAGCAGCTTTGAGCAAAATGCGGCCGGCTACACCTTC. The whole variable domain, remainder taken from reference TRBV7-9 and TRBJ1-2, is DTGVSQNPRHKITKRGQNVTFRCDPISEHNRLYWYRQTLGQGPEFLTYFQNEAQLEKSRLLSDRFSAERPKGSFSTLEIQRTEQGDSAMYLCASSFEQNAAGYTFGSGTRLTVV.

The chain links TRBV7-2 to TRBJ2-7; D perhaps matches TRBD2 (5 bases). This CDR3 contains 16 residues. V was pared by 5 bases and J by 5 bases, with 22 bases between. CDR1 and CDR2 (germline): SGHTA, FQGNSA. CDR3 amino acids: CASSQDRPSSRHEQYF. The CDR3 DNA reads TGTGCCAGCAGCCAAGATCGGCCTAGCAGCCGGCACGAGCAGTACTTC.

The gene calls are TRBV10-3 and TRBJ2-7, with TRBD1 matching over 9 bases. Trimming took 10 bases from V and 5 from J; bases not matched to a gene: 12. Germline CDR1 is ENHRY and CDR2 is SYGVKD. The CDR3 covers 14 residues. Written as DNA, the CDR3 is TGTGCCAGCAGCTCCGGGACAGGGCTGCACGAGCAGTACTTC. It translates to CASSSGTGLHEQYF.